Listed below are T cell receptor beta chains from one sample, sequenced in a study of cytomegalovirus exposure and HLA in healthy donors. Method: immunoSEQ multiplex PCR; TCRdb's copy keeps in-frame clones and lacks some. This table holds 100,000 to 150,000 clones, approximately 82% found once. The source material was PBMCs. The receptors were gathered from a boy between 2 and 10 years old in good health and CMV-seronegative. Both conserved end residues are part of each CDR3. D genes are given only for firm matches. The size field is filled for only some rows; it gives once, few, many or a size class.

TRBJ2-2 | TRBV9 | . | . | TGTGCCAGCAGCGCCCCCCGGGAGCCCACCGGGGAGCTGTTTTTT | CASSAPREPTGELFF
TRBJ1-2 | TRBV30 | . | . | TGTGCCTGGAGTCCGGCGGGGGGGGTTTATGGCTACACCTTC | CAWSPAGGVYGYTF
TRBJ1-6 | TRBV5-4 | TRBD1 | . | TGTGCCAGCAGCGCAACAGGGGCAGAGGAGGCCCTCCACTTT | CASSATGAEEALHF
TRBJ2-3 | TRBV7-9 | TRBD1 | . | TGTGCCAGCAGCTTCCTGGACAGGGTTCCCCCAGATACGCAGTATTTT | CASSFLDRVPPDTQYF
TRBJ2-6 | TRBV7-2 | . | . | TGTGCCAGCAGCCGAACAAAACCTGGGGCCAACGTCCTGACTTTC | CASSRTKPGANVLTF
TRBJ2-1 | TRBV5-1 | TRBD1 | few | TGCGCCAGCAGCTCACAGGGGAGCTCCTACAATGAGCAGTTCTTC | CASSSQGSSYNEQFF
TRBJ2-7 | TRBV19 | . | . | TGTGCCAGTAGTTACCGACAGAGCTACGAGCAGTACTTC | CASSYRQSYEQYF
TRBJ2-7 | TRBV7-2 | . | . | TGTGCCAGCAGCCTCGTACCCGGACAGTATAGAGGGGAGCAGTACTTC | CASSLVPGQYRGEQYF
TRBJ1-1 | TRBV9 | TRBD1 | . | TGTGCCAGCAGCCTTTACGACAGGGCGAACACTGAAGCTTTCTTT | CASSLYDRANTEAFF
TRBJ2-1 | TRBV7-8 | . | . | TGTGCCAGCAGCTTTCTGGGGGCCGACTACAATGAGCAGTTCTTC | CASSFLGADYNEQFF
TRBJ2-1 | TRBV5-5 | . | . | TGTGCCAGCAGCTCCCTGTGGGGGGGGCTCAACAATGAGCAGTTCTTC | CASSSLWGGLNNEQFF
TRBJ2-2 | TRBV6-4 | . | . | TGTGCCAGCAGTGACTCGTATACCGGGGAGCTGTTTTTT | CASSDSYTGELFF
TRBJ1-3 | TRBV7-2 | . | . | TGTGCCAGCAGCTCCGACGGGGGTGGAAACACCATATATTTT | CASSSDGGGNTIYF
TRBJ1-4 | TRBV4-1 | TRBD1 | . | TGCGCCAGCAGCCAAGGACAGGGAGGTGGAACTAATGAAAAACTGTTTTTT | CASSQGQGGGTNEKLFF
TRBJ1-5 | TRBV5-6 | . | few | TGTGCCAGCAGCTTCCGCTCGGGAAATCAGCCCCAGCATTTT | CASSFRSGNQPQHF
TRBJ2-1 | TRBV7-3 | . | few | TGTGCCAGCAGCTTATGGGGGAGGTCCTACAATGAGCAGTTCTTC | CASSLWGRSYNEQFF
TRBJ2-3 | TRBV7-2 | . | . | TGTGCCAGCAGCTTAGCTGGTCCGGGACACCCACGGAGACTCAACACAGATACGCAGTATTTT | CASSLAGPGHPRRLNTDTQYF
TRBJ2-1 | TRBV7-9 | . | . | TGTGCCAGCAGCGACGATCCGGGACTTTGGAAAAATCGGAATGAGCAGTTCTTC | CASSDDPGLWKNRNEQFF
TRBJ1-4 | TRBV19 | . | . | TGTGCCAGTAGTATCCCCCCGGGGGAGAGTCCAAAACTGTTTTTT | CASSIPPGESPKLFF
TRBJ2-1 | TRBV7-3 | . | . | TGTGCCAGCAGCTCCGGTGGCGGGGTTAGCTACAATGAGCAGTTCTTC | CASSSGGGVSYNEQFF
TRBJ1-2 | TRBV10-3 | TRBD1 | . | TGTGCCATCAGTGAGGCGGACAGGGGGATCAATGGCTACACCTTC | CAISEADRGINGYTF
TRBJ2-7 | TRBV5-1 | . | . | TGCGCCAGCAGCTCGGCCGACACAGGGCATGACGAGCAGTACTTC | CASSSADTGHDEQYF
TRBJ2-3 | TRBV9 | TRBD2 | once | TGTGCCAGCAGCGTAAACGGAGGACTAGCGGGGGGAGATACGCAGTATTTT | CASSVNGGLAGGDTQYF
TRBJ2-3 | TRBV12-5 | TRBD2 | . | TGTGCTAGTGGTTTTGGCGGGGGAAGCGATACGCAGTATTTT | CASGFGGGSDTQYF
TRBJ1-2 | TRBV2 | TRBD1 | . | TGTGCCAGCAGCCAAGGGACAGGGACTAACTATGGCTACACCTTC | CASSQGTGTNYGYTF
TRBJ2-1 | TRBV5-6 | TRBD1 | . | TGTGCCAGCAGCGGGAAACAGGGGGCCTACAATGAGCAGTTCTTC | CASSGKQGAYNEQFF
TRBJ1-5 | TRBV6-4 | . | few | TGTGCCAGCAGTGACTCGCAGGGCAATCAGCCCCAGCATTTT | CASSDSQGNQPQHF
TRBJ1-5 | TRBV10-2 | TRBD1 | few | TGCGCCAGCAGTGAGAGGGGGACGACAGGGTTTAATCAGCCCCAGCATTTT | CASSERGTTGFNQPQHF
TRBJ2-1 | TRBV10-3 | TRBD2 | . | TGTGCCATCAGTAGGACTAGCGGGAGGGGTTTATACAATGAGCAGTTCTTC | CAISRTSGRGLYNEQFF
TRBJ2-2 | TRBV7-9 | TRBD2 | . | TGTGCCAGCAGCTTTCATCCCGGTTGGCTAGCGGGTAACACCGGGGAGCTGTTTTTT | CASSFHPGWLAGNTGELFF
TRBJ2-5 | TRBV10-3 | . | . | TGTGCCAAGAGGATAGTACCCAGTCAAGAGACCCAGTACTTC | CAKRIVPSQETQYF
TRBJ2-1 | TRBV27 | . | . | TGTGCCAGCACTACAGGGGGGGGCAATGAGCAGTTCTTC | CASTTGGGNEQFF
TRBJ1-1 | TRBV19 | TRBD1 | . | TGTGCCAGTAGTAACCCTCACGCCGGGACAGGGCGAGAAGCTTTCTTT | CASSNPHAGTGREAFF
TRBJ1-6 | TRBV7-2 | . | . | TGTGCCAGCAGCTTAGACCGGGGAAATTCACCCCTCCACTTT | CASSLDRGNSPLHF
TRBJ2-5 | TRBV4-2 | TRBD1 | . | TGTGCCAGCAGCCAGTCAACAGGGGGCGCAGAGACCCAGTACTTC | CASSQSTGGAETQYF
TRBJ1-2 | TRBV19 | . | . | TGTGCCAGCCGACCCTCCGCCACAGTCGCTAACTATGGCTACACCTTC | CASRPSATVANYGYTF
TRBJ2-3 | TRBV13 | TRBD2 | . | TGTGCCAGCAGCGTCGGGGGGGCCTTCACAGATACGCAGTATTTT | CASSVGGAFTDTQYF
TRBJ2-2 | TRBV5-8 | TRBD1 | . | TGTGCCAGCAGCTTGTTCTTCCTAAGGGGAGGACAGGGAGACACCGGGGAGCTGTTTTTT | CASSLFFLRGGQGDTGELFF
TRBJ2-1 | TRBV6-1 | TRBD2 | few | TGTGCCAGCAGTGACGGACTAGCCGCCCACAATGAGCAGTTCTTC | CASSDGLAAHNEQFF
TRBJ2-2 | TRBV6-1 | TRBD2 | . | TGTGCCAGCAGTGATCTGGCGGGAGAGGTTACCGGGGAGCTGTTTTTT | CASSDLAGEVTGELFF